The 27 T cell receptor beta chains in this list originate from one sample, sequenced in a study of beta chain features in type 1 diabetes listed by TCRdb under 2018. General conclusions and limits of the study: Type 1 diabetes patients showed a moderate but significant shortening of TCRB CDR3 length in all four CD4+ subsets.

Their antigens remain unidentified. Libraries were constructed by the immunoSEQ multiplex PCR assay. The entire isolated RNA was reverse transcribed using the High Capacity cDNA Reverse Transcription Kit, and thus expressed TCRB transcripts were sequenced. TCRdb provides this immuneACCESS table in a form limited to in-frame rearrangements. Some clones are lacking; in checked studies, under half of them reflect an unresolved V gene, and why the rest are absent is not known. The sample table contains approximately 170,000 clones; only one count was recorded for approximately 8.1% of them. The top ten clones comprise approximately 0.54% of the sample. Sequencing was done on a sample of central memory CD4+ T cells from blood. The receptor set was obtained from a man between 18 and 29 years old with type 1 diabetes.

This clone was detected only a few times. The CDR3 loop is CASKRRTNTGELFF. The CDR3 DNA sequence: TGTGCCAGTAAGCGGAGAACGAACACCGGGGAGCTGTTTTTT. This chain connects TRBV19 to TRBJ2-2, with D maybe TRBD2 (5 bases). V gave up 7 bases and J gave up 0 bases, with 9 bases separating them. Germline CDR1 LNHDA, CDR2 SQIVND (reference sequence). The length of the CDR3 is 14 residues.

The gene calls are TRBV7-9 and TRBJ1-1, with 7 nucleotides matching TRBD1. This CDR3 has 15 amino acids. Germline V CDR1 and CDR2: SEHNR, FQNEAQ (reference sequence). Trimming removed 0 bases from V and 4 bases from J; junction bases left unmatched: 5. CDR3: CASSLAEGAGTEAFF. The DNA for the CDR3 is TGTGCCAGCAGCTTAGCTGAGGGGGCAGGCACTGAAGCTTTCTTT. The full variable domain, in which reference TRBV7-9 and TRBJ1-1 provide the parts outside the CDR3, is DTGVSQNPRHKITKRGQNVTFRCDPISEHNRLYWYRQTLGQGPEFLTYFQNEAQLEKSRLLSDRFSAERPKGSFSTLEIQRTEQGDSAMYLCASSLAEGAGTEAFFGQGTRLTVV.

This clone occurred a few times. The rearrangement uses TRBV30 and TRBJ2-1; TRBD2 agrees at 8 bases. With V trimmed by 0 bases and J by 11 bases, 12 bases remained unmatched. Per germline, CDR1 GTSNPN and CDR2 SVGIG (reference sequence). The CDR3 is made up of 15 amino acids. The CDR3 is CAWSVPGTRGEKQFF. CDR3 sequence (DNA): TGTGCCTGGAGTGTACCTGGGACTAGGGGAGAAAAGCAGTTCTTC.

V and J are TRBV28 and TRBJ1-2; D may be TRBD1 (5 bases). Deletions cut 7 bases from V and 4 bases from J, with 10 bases between. The germline V gene encodes CDR1 MDHEN and CDR2 SYDVKM. The CDR3 extends over 12 amino acids. The CDR3 DNA reads as TGTGCCAGCAACAGGCAGGCCTATGGCTACACCTTC. As protein: CASNRQAYGYTF.

The V call is TRBV18, the J call TRBJ1-5; D gene uncertain. Germline V gives CDR1 KGHSH, CDR2 LQKENI. The CDR3 covers 13 residues. The germline V and J ends were trimmed by 1 base and 7 bases, with 8 bases remaining between them. CDR3 nucleotides: TGTGCCAGCTCACCACAGGTGAGGCAGCCCCAGCATTTT. This gives the protein CASSPQVRQPQHF.

This sequence joins TRBV6-6 and TRBJ1-4, with a possible D match to TRBD1 (5 bases). Germline CDR1 is MNHNY and CDR2 is SVGAGI (reference sequence). This CDR3 is built from 15 residues. The V gene lost 0 bases and the J gene lost 6 bases, with 11 bases spanning the gap. The DNA of the CDR3 is TGTGCCAGCAGTTACTCGGGGGGAGAGGATGAAAAACTGTTTTTT. As protein: CASSYSGGEDEKLFF.

This clone was seen repeatedly, ten times or more. This chain joins TRBV18 and TRBJ2-2; tentative D call: TRBD1 (5 bases). Germline V gene sequence: CDR1 KGHSH, CDR2 LQKENI. The germline V and J ends were trimmed by 2 bases and 6 bases, with 13 bases remaining between them. The CDR3 is 15 amino acids. As DNA, the CDR3 is TGTGCCAGCTCACCAACCTCCCTAGGGGCCGGGGAGCTGTTTTTT. Translating gives CASSPTSLGAGELFF. Complete variable domain (other parts from reference TRBV18 and TRBJ2-2): NAGVMQNPRHLVRRRGQEARLRCSPMKGHSHVYWYRQLPEEGLKFMVYLQKENIIDESGMPKERFSAEFPKEGPSILRIQQVVRGDSAAYFCASSPTSLGAGELFFGEGSRLTVL.

The V call is TRBV27, the J call TRBJ1-5; TRBD1 matches at 7 bases. Trimming at V came to 5 bases and at J to 2 bases, leaving 6 bases not matched to a gene. This CDR3 contains 15 residues. The germline V gene encodes CDR1 MNHEY and CDR2 SMNVEV (reference sequence). CDR3 sequence: CASSVSTGGNQPQHF. CDR3 in DNA: TGTGCCAGCAGTGTTTCAACAGGGGGCAATCAGCCCCAGCATTTT.

In its sample, this clone was seen many times. This chain connects TRBV11-3 to TRBJ2-3, with a weak D call TRBD1 (6 bases). V was pared by 3 bases and J by 4 bases, with 11 bases between. The CDR3 sequence is 14 residues long. Looked up from germline, CDR1 is SGHNT and CDR2 is YENEEA. Here the CDR3 reads CASSFTGPPDTQYF. CDR3 nucleotides: TGTGCCAGCAGCTTTACAGGGCCCCCAGATACGCAGTATTTT. Based on the CDR3 plus reference TRBV11-3 and TRBJ2-3, the full variable domain is EAGVVQSPRYKIIEKKQPVAFWCNPISGHNTLYWYLQNLGQGPELLIRYENEEAVDDSQLPKDRFSAERLKGVDSTLKIQPAELGDSAVYLCASSFTGPPDTQYFGPGTRLTVL.

The V call is TRBV6-5, the J call TRBJ2-7, with 7 bases identical to TRBD2. V dropped 6 bases and J dropped 0; count of bases not matched to a gene: 2. Germline loops: CDR1 MNHEY, CDR2 SVGAGI. The CDR3 is 13 residues long. CDR3 bases: TGTGCCAGCAGGCGGGGGAGCTCCTACGAGCAGTACTTC. Translation: CASRRGSSYEQYF.

A few counts support this clone. The V call is TRBV29-1, the J call TRBJ1-2, with D unresolved. Germline CDR1 is SQVTM and CDR2 is ANQGSEA. V shed 2 bases and J shed 4 bases, with 14 bases lying between them. The CDR3 length is 14 residues. The CDR3 coding sequence is TGCAGCGTTGAACCAGACGAGGGCCTCTATGGCTACACCTTC. This gives the protein CSVEPDEGLYGYTF.

The chain joins TRBV19 to TRBJ2-5, with D unresolved. Trimming left V 7 bases short and J 1 base short, with 10 bases between. Per the germline V gene, CDR1 is LNHDA and CDR2 is SQIVND (reference sequence). The CDR3 totals 13 residues. The CDR3 coding sequence is TGTGCCAGTAACAGACAACTCCAAGAGACCCAGTACTTC. As protein: CASNRQLQETQYF.

V usage is TRBV5-1 and J usage is TRBJ2-5, with 7 positions matching TRBD2. CDR1 is SGHRS, CDR2 YFSETQ, per germline. V gave up 0 bases and J gave up 4 bases; unmatched junction bases: 3. This CDR3 is 14 amino acids long. CDR3 in amino acids: CASSLERGRETQYF. The CDR3 nucleotides are TGCGCCAGCAGCTTGGAGCGGGGTAGAGAGACCCAGTACTTC. The variable domain in full, completed from reference TRBV5-1 and TRBJ2-5, reads KAGVTQTPRYLIKTRGQQVTLSCSPISGHRSVSWYQQTPGQGLQFLFEYFSETQRNKGNFPGRFSGRQFSNSRSEMNVSTLELGDSALYLCASSLERGRETQYFGPGTRLLVL.

The chain has TRBV11-2 and TRBJ2-1; perhaps TRBD1 as D (5 bases). The V end lost 0 bases, the J end lost 0 bases, and 9 bases lay between the germline ends. CDR3 length: 16 residues. CDR1 is SGHAT, CDR2 FQNNGV, per germline. The DNA for the CDR3 is TGTGCCAGCAGCTTAGAATGGGGCCACTCCTACAATGAGCAGTTCTTC. Its protein is CASSLEWGHSYNEQFF.

This clone was counted between two and nine times. The CDR3 nucleotides are TGTGCCAGCGCACAGGACAGGTTTAATCAGCCCCAGCATTTT. It specifies CASAQDRFNQPQHF. V and J are TRBV19 and TRBJ1-5, with TRBD1 matching over 7 bases. In germline, CDR1 is LNHDA, CDR2 SQIVND (reference sequence). The J segment lost 4 bases and the V segment lost 9 bases, leaving 9 bases of the junction unmatched. CDR3 length equals 14 residues.

In its sample, this clone was seen a few times. J is TRBJ2-5 and V is TRBV2, with unresolved D. V lost 7 bases and J lost 5, with 8 bases in between. CDR3 length: 11 residues. Germline assignment: CDR1 SNHLY and CDR2 FYNNEI. The CDR3: CASTVRETQYF. The CDR3 DNA reads as TGTGCCAGCACTGTTCGGGAGACCCAGTACTTC.

This clone was picked up a small number of times. The chain uses TRBV30 and TRBJ2-2; D might be TRBD1 (5 bases). CDR1 and CDR2 (germline): GTSNPN, SVGIG (reference sequence). This CDR3 contains 15 residues. The ends were cut back, 0 bases at V and 13 bases at J, with 21 bases in the middle. The CDR3 region has the DNA TGTGCCTGGAGTGTTTTGCAGGGCCATTCATCACGGCTGTTTTTT. Protein product: CAWSVLQGHSSRLFF.

On this clone: Other DNA sequences within the sample encode an identical CDR3. The chain uses TRBV4-1 and TRBJ2-5; D unresolved. The CDR3 consists of 14 residues. Germline CDR1 reads MGHRA; CDR2 reads YSYEKL. V lost 0 bases and J lost 0, with 5 bases in between. CDR3 in DNA: TGCGCCAGCAGCCAAGATCGTAACCAAGAGACCCAGTACTTC. It yields the protein CASSQDRNQETQYF.

The J gene is TRBJ2-1, the V gene TRBV18; possibly TRBD1 for D (6 bases). The germline CDR1 and CDR2 sequences are KGHSH and LQKENI. V was shortened by 4 bases and J by 4 bases, with 8 bases between the two germline ends. This CDR3 region has 13 residues. The CDR3 spells CASSLGQYNEQFF. CDR3 sequence (DNA): TGTGCCAGCTCACTTGGACAGTACAATGAGCAGTTCTTC.

The rearrangement links TRBV10-3 to TRBJ1-5; D is ambiguous. The CDR3 totals 13 residues. V was clipped by 4 bases and J by 3 bases, with 7 bases between them. Germline V CDR1 and CDR2: ENHRY, SYGVKD. The CDR3 nucleotides read TGTGCCATCAGTGCAGGACTCAATCAGCCCCAGCATTTT. This gives the protein CAISAGLNQPQHF.

This clone was seen a handful of times. V is TRBV5-4 and J is TRBJ1-6; D is ambiguous. Germline CDR1 SGHNT, CDR2 YYREEE (reference sequence). Trimming took off 0 bases at V and 10 bases at J, with 8 bases between the two ends. This CDR3 comprises 13 residues. The CDR3 coding sequence is TGTGCCAGCAGCTTGGGGAGATCCTCACCCCTCCACTTT. Protein: CASSLGRSSPLHF.

The CDR3 protein is CASSLGTSGRRTYEQYF. In nucleotides, the CDR3 is TGTGCCAGCAGCTTAGGAACTAGCGGGAGGAGAACGTACGAGCAGTACTTC. This rearrangement joins TRBV7-7 to TRBJ2-7; the match to TRBD2 covers 12 bases. The length of the CDR3 is 17 residues. J was trimmed by 4 bases and V by 1 base; bases with no gene match: 8. Germline V lookup: CDR1 SSHAT, CDR2 FNYEAQ (reference sequence).

This clone was detected a few times. The chain uses TRBV18 and TRBJ2-5; no clear D gene. The J call may be in error: the DNA end matches TRBJ2-7 better. The CDR3 runs to 15 residues. The germline CDR1 and CDR2 sequences are KGHSH and LQKENI. The CDR3 loop reads CASSPSTVLSYEQYF. DNA of the CDR3: TGTGCCAGCTCACCAAGCACGGTACTTTCCTACGAGCAGTACTTC.

This clone was seen a handful of times. Within the sample, other DNA sequences also encode this same CDR3. The rearrangement joins TRBV28 to TRBJ1-5; TRBD1 matches at 9 bases. V dropped 6 bases and J dropped 2; count of bases not matched to a gene: 5. Germline assignment: CDR1 MDHEN and CDR2 SYDVKM. The CDR3 sequence is 15 residues long. This chain's CDR3 is CASRWGQGGNQPQHF. The DNA of the CDR3 is TGTGCCAGCAGGTGGGGACAGGGTGGCAATCAGCCCCAGCATTTT.

The genes are TRBV28 and TRBJ2-5; 7 bases are shared with TRBD1. CDR3 length equals 14 residues. Germline assignment: CDR1 MDHEN and CDR2 SYDVKM. Trimming took 3 bases from V and 5 from J; bases not matched to a gene: 6. CDR3 in amino acids: CASSLRGQEETQYF. CDR3 coding DNA: TGTGCCAGCAGTTTGCGAGGACAGGAGGAGACCCAGTACTTC.

The chain employs TRBV28 and TRBJ1-2; D gene ambiguous. Trimming stripped 3 bases from V and 5 bases from J, with 10 bases between. From germline, CDR1 is MDHEN and CDR2 SYDVKM. This CDR3 contains 13 residues. CDR3 protein: CASSFRAGYGYTF. In nucleotides, the CDR3 is TGTGCCAGCAGTTTTAGGGCGGGATATGGCTACACCTTC.

This clone was picked up a small number of times. This chain joins TRBV30 and TRBJ1-2; D gene uncertain. Germline V gives CDR1 GTSNPN, CDR2 SVGIG (reference sequence). V lost 0 bases to trimming and J lost 4 bases, with 3 bases between them. The CDR3 sequence is 11 residues long. CDR3 coding DNA: TGTGCCTGGAGTGTCAGCTATGGCTACACCTTC. Residues: CAWSVSYGYTF.